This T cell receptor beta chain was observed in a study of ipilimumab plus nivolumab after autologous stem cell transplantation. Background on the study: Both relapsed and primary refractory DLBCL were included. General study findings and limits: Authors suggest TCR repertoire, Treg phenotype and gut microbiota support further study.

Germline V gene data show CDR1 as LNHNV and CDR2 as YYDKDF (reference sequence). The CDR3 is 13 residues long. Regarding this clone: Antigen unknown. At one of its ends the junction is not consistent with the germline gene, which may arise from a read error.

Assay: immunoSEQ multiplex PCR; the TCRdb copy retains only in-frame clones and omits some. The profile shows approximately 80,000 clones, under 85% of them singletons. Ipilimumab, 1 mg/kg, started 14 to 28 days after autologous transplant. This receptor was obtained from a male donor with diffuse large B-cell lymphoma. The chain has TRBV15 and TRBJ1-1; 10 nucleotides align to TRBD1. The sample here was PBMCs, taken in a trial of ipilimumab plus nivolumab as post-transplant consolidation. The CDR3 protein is CATSGDDRGQAFF. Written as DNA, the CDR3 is TGTGCCACCAGCGGAGACGACAGGGGGCAAGCTTTCTTT.